This is a list of T cell receptor beta chains from one sample in a study of OX40 agonist ivuxolimab in advanced cancers. The data were produced by immunoSEQ multiplex PCR, yet TCRdb's version contains in-frame clones alone and is incomplete. The profile shows 56,000 or so clones, around four fifths of them singletons. Source: CD4+ or CD8+ T cells sorted from blood, taken in a trial of the OX40 agonist ivuxolimab. The receptors originated from an adult with an advanced solid tumor such as melanoma, head and neck, liver or kidney cancer. Each CDR3 is given with its conserved first and last residue. The D gene is left open where the match is weak. Size is stated for part of the rows, as once, few or many counts, or as a class when the clone is expanded.

j_call	d_call	clone_size	v_call	cdr3_aa	cdr3_nt
TRBJ2-3	.	.	TRBV29-1	CSVESPDRGPNTQYF	TGCAGCGTTGAGAGTCCTGATCGGGGGCCAAATACGCAGTATTTT
TRBJ2-2	TRBD1	.	TRBV9	CASSVQDRGTGELFF	TGTGCCAGCAGCGTCCAGGACAGGGGGACCGGGGAGCTGTTTTTT
TRBJ1-4	.	.	TRBV14	CASSHAGLGEKLFF	TGTGCCAGCAGCCACGCAGGGTTGGGTGAAAAACTGTTTTTT
TRBJ1-1	TRBD1	.	TRBV9	CASSVVGTGFGTEAFF	TGTGCCAGCAGCGTAGTAGGGACAGGGTTTGGCACTGAAGCTTTCTTT
TRBJ2-7	.	.	TRBV5-1	CASSLGGDPYEQYF	TGCGCCAGCAGCTTGGGGGGAGACCCCTACGAGCAGTACTTC
TRBJ1-4	TRBD1	.	TRBV6-6	CASSPGDRGEEKLFF	TGTGCCAGCAGCCCCGGGGACAGGGGAGAGGAAAAACTGTTTTTT
TRBJ2-3	TRBD1	.	TRBV11-2	CASSLTGHGTDTQYF	TGTGCCAGCAGCTTGACAGGGCACGGCACAGATACGCAGTATTTT
TRBJ1-5	.	.	TRBV28	CASSFVQDSNQPQHF	TGTGCCAGCAGTTTTGTGCAAGATAGCAATCAGCCCCAGCATTTT
TRBJ2-7	.	.	TRBV5-6	CASSLTGSSYEQYF	TGTGCCAGCAGCTTGACTGGGAGCTCCTACGAGCAGTACTTC
TRBJ2-5	.	.	TRBV27	CASSLSALEGTQYF	TGTGCCAGCAGTTTATCAGCCCTCGAGGGGACCCAGTACTTC
TRBJ2-1	.	.	TRBV6-6	CASSPGADEQFF	TGTGCCAGCAGCCCCGGGGCGGATGAGCAGTTCTTC
TRBJ2-5	TRBD2	.	TRBV2	CASRVAGGLETQYF	TGTGCCAGCAGGGTAGCGGGGGGGTTGGAGACCCAGTACTTC
TRBJ2-2	.	.	TRBV28	CASSFPGPGGELFF	TGTGCCAGCAGTTTCCCCGGGCCCGGGGGGGAGCTGTTTTTT
TRBJ2-5	.	.	TRBV5-6	CASSPPGHRETQYF	TGTGCCAGCAGCCCCCCGGGGCACCGAGAGACCCAGTACTTC
TRBJ1-6	.	.	TRBV28	CASTLAGEHNSPLHF	TGTGCCAGCACCCTTGCAGGGGAGCATAATTCACCCCTCCACTTT
TRBJ2-3	.	.	TRBV10-2	CASSGRGGTDTQYF	TGCGCCAGCAGTGGACGGGGAGGCACAGATACGCAGTATTTT
TRBJ1-2	TRBD1	.	TRBV28	CASRPLRGTAYGYTF	TGTGCCAGCAGACCACTTAGAGGGACAGCCTATGGCTACACCTTC
TRBJ2-7	TRBD1	.	TRBV7-8	CASSAGQGSYEQYF	TGTGCCAGCAGCGCAGGACAGGGCTCCTACGAGCAGTACTTC
TRBJ1-5	.	few	TRBV28	CASRGDQPQHF	TGTGCCAGCAGGGGAGATCAGCCCCAGCATTTT
TRBJ2-3	TRBD2	.	TRBV10-3	CAISDSGRGGAGDTQYF	TGTGCCATCAGCGATAGCGGGAGAGGGGGGGCGGGAGATACGCAGTATTTT
TRBJ2-2	.	.	TRBV11-2	CASSSRGGVLGTGELFF	TGTGCCAGCAGCTCCCGTGGGGGAGTCCTCGGCACCGGGGAGCTGTTTTTT
TRBJ2-7	.	.	TRBV19	CASTPGVSLRARSYEQYF	TGTGCCAGTACTCCGGGTGTGTCTCTGAGGGCCCGCTCCTACGAGCAGTACTTC
TRBJ1-2	.	.	TRBV18	CASSPAGPDSYDYTF	TGTGCCAGCTCACCGGCAGGGCCTGATTCTTATGACTACACCTTC
TRBJ2-1	TRBD2	once	TRBV6-1	CASSESGVSYNEQFF	TGTGCCAGCAGTGAAAGCGGGGTCTCCTACAATGAGCAGTTCTTC
TRBJ1-1	.	.	TRBV10-1	CASSESAKGLAFF	TGCGCCAGCAGTGAGTCGGCGAAGGGGCTAGCTTTCTTT
TRBJ2-1	TRBD2	.	TRBV11-3	CASSHILAGGDNEQFF	TGTGCCAGCAGCCACATACTAGCGGGAGGAGACAATGAGCAGTTCTTC
TRBJ2-6	.	.	TRBV7-3	CASRAPGANVLTF	TGTGCCAGCAGGGCCCCTGGGGCCAACGTCCTGACTTTC
TRBJ1-5	.	.	TRBV6-6	CASSRRFPQPQHF	TGTGCCAGCAGTCGACGCTTCCCCCAGCCCCAGCATTTT
TRBJ1-2	.	.	TRBV19	CASSSSGTTNYGYTF	TGTGCCAGTAGTTCCTCCGGGACAACGAACTATGGCTACACCTTC
TRBJ2-3	.	.	TRBV7-9	CASSLAGRGTDTQYF	TGTGCCAGCAGCTTAGCGGGCAGGGGCACAGATACGCAGTATTTT
TRBJ2-7	.	.	TRBV5-8	CASSLDSGEQYF	TGTGCCAGCAGCTTGGACTCGGGCGAGCAGTACTTC
TRBJ2-6	.	.	TRBV9	CASSRPGVSGANVLTF	TGTGCCAGCAGCCGACCCGGGGTCTCTGGGGCCAACGTCCTGACTTTC
TRBJ2-3	.	.	TRBV7-9	CASSILATDTQYF	TGTGCCAGCAGCATACTGGCCACAGATACGCAGTATTTT
TRBJ2-2	.	once	TRBV5-6	CASSSTDPGELFF	TGTGCCAGCAGCAGCACGGACCCCGGGGAGCTGTTTTTT
TRBJ2-7	TRBD2	.	TRBV7-2	CASSSSTSGRDFRYEQYF	TGTGCCAGCAGCTCTTCCACTAGCGGGAGGGACTTCCGGTACGAGCAGTACTTC
TRBJ2-7	TRBD1	.	TRBV7-9	CASSLGTGDTYEQYF	TGTGCCAGCAGCCTGGGGACAGGGGATACCTACGAGCAGTACTTC
TRBJ1-2	.	.	TRBV6-5	CASSPDPGHRFGYTF	TGTGCCAGCAGTCCAGATCCGGGACATCGTTTCGGCTACACCTTC
TRBJ1-2	.	.	TRBV5-5	CASSSSQGRTYGYTF	TGTGCCAGCAGCTCCTCTCAGGGACGGACATATGGCTACACCTTC
TRBJ2-2	TRBD2	.	TRBV5-1	CASNPGRLAGDTGELFF	TGCGCCAGCAACCCCGGGAGGCTAGCGGGAGACACCGGAGAGCTGTTTTTT
TRBJ2-7	.	once	TRBV7-3	CASSPPGGITGEQYF	TGTGCCAGCAGCCCCCCCGGGGGCATAACGGGGGAGCAGTACTTC
TRBJ1-2	.	.	TRBV9	CASSVGPAGQSYGYTF	TGTGCCAGCAGCGTAGGCCCGGCCGGGCAGTCCTATGGCTACACCTTC
TRBJ2-5	TRBD2	.	TRBV4-1	CASSQDASGRAEETQYF	TGCGCCAGCAGCCAAGATGCCAGCGGGAGGGCGGAGGAGACCCAGTACTTC
TRBJ2-7	TRBD2	.	TRBV5-4	CASSANGGRVGEQYF	TGTGCCAGCAGCGCAAACGGGGGGAGGGTCGGGGAGCAGTACTTC
TRBJ2-2	.	once	TRBV5-1	CASIEGSYNTGELFF	TGCGCCAGCATTGAGGGGAGCTACAACACCGGGGAGCTGTTTTTT
TRBJ2-1	TRBD2	.	TRBV7-3	CASSLPRGRGEQFF	TGTGCCAGCAGCTTACCGCGGGGGAGGGGTGAGCAGTTCTTC
TRBJ1-2	.	.	TRBV19	CASISGASDYGYTF	TGTGCCAGTATTTCAGGGGCCTCGGATTATGGCTACACCTTC
TRBJ2-3	TRBD1	once	TRBV2	CASSVRAGGATDTQYF	TGTGCCAGCAGTGTCAGGGCAGGGGGCGCGACAGATACGCAGTATTTT
TRBJ2-3	.	once	TRBV10-1	CASSPTSDTQYF	TGCGCCAGCAGTCCGACCTCAGATACGCAGTATTTT
TRBJ1-6	TRBD1	.	TRBV30	CAWSGGTDNSPLHF	TGTGCCTGGAGTGGGGGGACAGATAATTCACCCCTCCACTTT
TRBJ2-7	.	.	TRBV7-9	CASSLDYYEQYF	TGTGCCAGCAGCTTAGATTACTACGAGCAGTACTTC
TRBJ2-2	.	.	TRBV5-8	CASSSDISNTGELFF	TGTGCCAGCAGCTCTGACATCTCGAACACCGGGGAGCTGTTTTTT
TRBJ2-4	TRBD1	.	TRBV5-4	CASSLAGGRSIQYF	TGTGCCAGCAGCTTGGCAGGGGGAAGGAGCATTCAGTACTTC
TRBJ1-5	.	.	TRBV19	CASSNRGNQPQHF	TGTGCCAGTAGTAATCGGGGAAATCAGCCCCAGCATTTT
TRBJ2-3	.	few	TRBV5-8	CASSFSKDTQYF	TGTGCCAGCAGCTTCTCGAAAGATACGCAGTATTTT
TRBJ1-2	.	.	TRBV19	CASSRDTNDYGYTF	TGTGCCAGTAGTCGGGACACTAATGACTATGGCTACACCTTC
TRBJ2-6	.	few	TRBV19	CASSAYSGANVLTF	TGTGCCAGTAGTGCATACTCTGGGGCCAACGTCCTGACTTTC
TRBJ1-1	.	.	TRBV7-9	CASSRSSWDTEAFF	TGTGCCAGCAGCCGATCCTCTTGGGACACTGAAGCTTTCTTT
TRBJ1-2	.	few	TRBV19	CASRTKDYGYTF	TGTGCCAGTAGAACGAAAGACTATGGCTACACCTTC